The T cell receptor beta chain under discussion was sequenced for a study of blood T cell repertoires in COVID-19. J lost 11 bases, V lost 6 bases, and 6 bases had no gene match. The CDR3 totals 11 residues. Germline CDR1 reads DFQATT; CDR2 reads SNEGSKA (reference sequence). Repertoires were generated with immunoSEQ multiplex PCR, while TCRdb's copy carries only in-frame clones and drops some. The table has some 260,000 clones, roughly 80% seen once. This TCR was sampled from a woman between 40 and 55 years old with active or convalescent COVID-19. The V call is TRBV20-1, the J call TRBJ1-3, with TRBD1 matching over 8 bases. Sample: peripheral blood. CDR3 residues: CSATTGASIYF. CDR3 DNA: TGCAGTGCGACGACAGGGGCCTCCATATATTTT.